The following is a T cell receptor (beta chain) sequence with its context. This entry comes from a study of cytomegalovirus exposure and HLA in healthy donors. The table came from immunoSEQ multiplex PCR; TCRdb's copy has only in-frame clones and leaves some out. The repertoire has about 68,000 clones, about 90% of them found once; the top ten carry just over 3%. The clonotype was recovered from a man aged 18-30 years in good health and CMV-seronegative. Sequencing was performed on PBMCs.

The CDR3 protein is CASSLSRVSNQPQHF. CDR3 nucleotide sequence: TGTGCCAGCAGTTTATCCAGGGTAAGCAATCAGCCCCAGCATTTT. The rearrangement joins TRBV27 to TRBJ1-5, with D maybe TRBD1 (5 bases). This CDR3 is built from 15 residues. V lost 0 bases to trimming and J lost 1 base, with 7 bases between them. Germline V gene sequence: CDR1 MNHEY, CDR2 SMNVEV (reference sequence).